These 5 T cell receptor beta chains were sequenced from one sample in a study of PD-1 blockade in mismatch repair-deficient tumors. This table comes from immunoSEQ multiplex PCR, and its TCRdb copy is limited to in-frame clones, with some not included. This sample has around 39,000 clones, with approximately 88% found just once. The sample was PBMCs, taken less than 40 weeks after starting pembrolizumab. These receptors were obtained from an adult with mismatch repair-deficient cancer.

This rearrangement joins TRBV7-9 to TRBJ1-4; perhaps TRBD1 as D (6 bases). The germline V gene has CDR1 SEHNR and CDR2 FQNEAQ (reference sequence). Trimming took 5 bases from V and 8 from J, leaving 21 bases between them. The CDR3 extends over 16 amino acids. CDR3 loop: CASSPPGGALEEKLFF. DNA for the CDR3: TGTGCCAGCAGCCCCCCGGGGGGGGCATTAGAGGAAAAACTGTTTTTT. Drawing the rest from reference TRBV7-9 and TRBJ1-4, the complete variable domain is DTGVSQNPRHKITKRGQNVTFRCDPISEHNRLYWYRQTLGQGPEFLTYFQNEAQLEKSRLLSDRFSAERPKGSFSTLEIQRTEQGDSAMYLCASSPPGGALEEKLFFGSGTQLSVL.

This chain links TRBV7-2 with TRBJ1-6; TRBD1 agrees at 7 bases. From germline, CDR1 is SGHTA and CDR2 FQGNSA. V lost 3 bases and J lost 8; bases outside the gene matches: 7. This CDR3 has 15 residues. In nucleotides, the CDR3 is TGTGCCAGCAGCTTGGTGGGTCAGGGGGATTCACCCCTCCACTTT. Encoded protein: CASSLVGQGDSPLHF.

The V and J genes are TRBV7-6 and TRBJ2-2; weak D call: TRBD1 (5 bases). Germline assignment: CDR1 SGHVS and CDR2 FNYEAQ. CDR3 length: 15 amino acids. V shed 1 base and J shed 0 bases, with 6 bases lying between them. This CDR3 reads CASSLVQANTGELFF. As DNA, the CDR3 is TGTGCCAGCAGCTTAGTACAGGCGAACACCGGGGAGCTGTTTTTT.

The V gene is TRBV11-3, the J gene TRBJ2-2; D possibly corresponds to TRBD2 (5 bases). The ends were cut back, 5 bases at V and 1 base at J, with 11 bases in the middle. CDR3 size: 15 residues. Per the germline V gene, CDR1 is SGHNT and CDR2 is YENEEA. The CDR3 DNA sequence: TGTGCCAGCAGCGTTAGAGGGAGGAACACCGGGGAGCTGTTTTTT. Protein: CASSVRGRNTGELFF.

The chain is built from TRBV19 and TRBJ2-2; the D gene is possibly TRBD1 (7 bases). CDR1 and CDR2 from the germline V gene are LNHDA and SQIVND (reference sequence). The germline V and J ends were trimmed by 5 bases and 3 bases, with 22 bases remaining between them. This CDR3 is 18 amino acids long. The CDR3 DNA sequence: TGTGCCAGTAGTTCCCCGGGACAGTTGGGGGGATACACCGGGGAGCTGTTTTTT. Its protein product is CASSSPGQLGGYTGELFF.